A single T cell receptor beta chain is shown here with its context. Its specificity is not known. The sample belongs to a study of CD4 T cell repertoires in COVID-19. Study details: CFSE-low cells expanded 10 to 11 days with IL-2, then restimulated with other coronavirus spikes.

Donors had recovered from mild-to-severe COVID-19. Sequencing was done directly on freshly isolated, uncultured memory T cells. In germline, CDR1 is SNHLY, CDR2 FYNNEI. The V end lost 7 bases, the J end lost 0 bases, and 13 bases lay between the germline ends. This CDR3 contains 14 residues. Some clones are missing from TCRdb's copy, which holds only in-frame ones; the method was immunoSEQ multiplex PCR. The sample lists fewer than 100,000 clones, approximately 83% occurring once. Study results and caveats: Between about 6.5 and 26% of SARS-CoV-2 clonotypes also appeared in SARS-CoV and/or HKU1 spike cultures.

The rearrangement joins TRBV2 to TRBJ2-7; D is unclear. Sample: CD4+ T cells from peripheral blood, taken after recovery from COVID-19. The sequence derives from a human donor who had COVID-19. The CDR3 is CASMVRSSSYEQYF. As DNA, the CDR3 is TGTGCCAGCATGGTGCGGTCGAGCTCCTACGAGCAGTACTTC.